The 8 T cell receptor beta chains in this list originate from one sample, sequenced in a study of cytomegalovirus exposure and HLA in healthy donors. The primer mix had 60 Vbeta and 13 Jbeta primers. Data came from immunoSEQ multiplex PCR; TCRdb stores just in-frame clones and leaves some out. The table records around 100,000 clones, 60% to 85% of them present only once. Sequenced material: PBMCs. Source of these receptors: a female donor in good health and CMV-seropositive.

The rearrangement uses TRBV5-4 and TRBJ2-2; 8 nucleotides agree with TRBD1. The ends lost 6 bases at V and 1 base at J; junction bases unmatched: 5. Looked up from germline, CDR1 is SGHNT and CDR2 is YYREEE (reference sequence). This CDR3 contains 15 residues. The CDR3 DNA follows: TGTGCCAGCACCAAAGACAGGGGGAACACCGGGGAGCTGTTTTTT. Protein: CASTKDRGNTGELFF.

The CDR3 DNA reads TGTGCCAGCAGCGCGTCACAGGGGGAGTACTTC. Translation: CASSASQGEYF. V usage is TRBV7-9 and J usage is TRBJ2-7, with 8 bases that match TRBD1. Germline V gives CDR1 SEHNR, CDR2 FQNEAQ (reference sequence). The CDR3 length is 11 residues. V was pared by 5 bases and J by 11 bases, with 5 bases of the junction left unmatched.

This sequence joins TRBV2 and TRBJ1-5, with 8 bases aligning to TRBD1. V gave up 6 bases and J gave up 3 bases; unmatched junction bases: 19. This CDR3 has 19 amino acids. From germline, CDR1 is SNHLY and CDR2 FYNNEI. In DNA form, the CDR3 reads TGTGCCAGCAGCGGCAATCGGGTAGGAGGACAGGGTTCCAATCAGCCCCAGCATTTT. This gives the protein CASSGNRVGGQGSNQPQHF.

The V gene is TRBV27, the J gene TRBJ1-2; 11 nucleotides agree with TRBD1. This CDR3 has 17 amino acids. Germline V gene sequence: CDR1 MNHEY, CDR2 SMNVEV (reference sequence). The V gene end was trimmed by 3 bases and the J gene end by 1 base; junction bases not matched to a gene: 7. In DNA, the CDR3 is TGTGCCAGCAGTTTTCGGTCGGGGACAGGGGGTAACTATGGCTACACCTTC. It yields the protein CASSFRSGTGGNYGYTF.

This clone was seen a few times. This chain joins TRBV9 and TRBJ1-1, with D hard to call. This CDR3 contains 13 residues. Germline V gene lookup returns CDR1 SGDLS and CDR2 YYNGEE. With 4 bases removed from V and 1 base from J, the gap between germline ends came to 8 bases. CDR3 in DNA: TGTGCCAGCAGCTCCCCGTCGAACACTGAAGCTTTCTTT. Amino acids: CASSSPSNTEAFF. Filled out from reference TRBV9 and TRBJ1-1, the complete variable domain reads DSGVTQTPKHLITATGQRVTLRCSPRSGDLSVYWYQQSLDQGLQFLIQYYNGEERAKGNILERFSAQQFPDLHSELNLSSLELGDSALYFCASSSPSNTEAFFGQGTRLTVV.

V usage is TRBV2 and J usage is TRBJ1-1; D is ambiguous. The V end lost 4 bases, the J end lost 3 bases, and 12 bases lay between the germline ends. The CDR3 is 14 amino acids. Germline assignment: CDR1 SNHLY and CDR2 FYNNEI. The CDR3 sequence: CASSVAPADTEAFF. In DNA, the CDR3 is TGTGCCAGCAGTGTCGCTCCGGCGGACACTGAAGCTTTCTTT.

This chain connects TRBV18 to TRBJ1-5; a weak D match, TRBD1 (5 bases). Germline loops: CDR1 KGHSH, CDR2 LQKENI. The CDR3 runs to 16 residues. V was shortened by 6 bases and J by 0 bases, with 15 bases between the two germline ends. For the CDR3, the DNA is TGTGCCAGCTCGCGAACGACAGATTCTAGCAATCAGCCCCAGCATTTT. As protein: CASSRTTDSSNQPQHF.

The chain combines TRBV21-1 with TRBJ2-1; the table calls TRBD2, which could not be checked here. TRBV21-1 has pseudogene status. The CDR3 spans 16 residues. The DNA for the CDR3 is TGTGCCAGCAGCAAAGCGCGGGCGGGAGGGCATAATGAGCAGTTCTTC. Translation gives CASSKARAGGHNEQFF.